One T cell receptor delta chain is described in this entry. Which antigen it targets is not known. One base away there is no much larger clone; base qualities are not given. Sequences TSWWSYY (CDR1) and QGS (CDR2) are obtained from the germline V gene. The junction shows trimming of 4 bases on V and 0 bases on J, plus 21 bases between the germline ends. Including cysteine and phenylalanine, the CDR3 has 18 amino acids. Here the CDR3 DNA is all that survives: 54 bases in frame from base 1. Thymic samples were depleted of alphabeta T cells, then CD3+ TCRVdelta1+ TCRVdelta2- thymocytes were FACS-sorted. The purity of the sorted Vdelta1+ thymocytes fell between roughly 96% and 99.6%. The thymic specimens were obtained from fewer than ten paediatric patients, aged about 5 days to 15 months, who were having corrective cardiac surgery. The thymic tissue was dispersed, and mononuclear cells were isolated using a Histopaque-1077 density gradient. Staining used anti-TCRVdelta1 clone TS8.2, anti-TCRVdelta2 clone B6, anti-CD3 clone HIT3a and anti-TCRalphabeta clone IP26 antibodies.

This specimen belongs to a study of Vδ1+ human thymocytes (dated by TCRdb to between 2018 and 2020). Turning to the overall study: The study characterised mRNA-level TRG and TRD CDR3 repertoires of highly purified Vdelta1+ thymocytes from young children as a data resource. Validation of the multiplex-based CDR3 amplicon strategy against 5'RACE-based CDR3 amplicon generation methods had been performed previously.

RNA was extracted with the RNeasy mini kit and reverse transcribed using Superscript III. CDR3 amplicons were generated by multiplex PCR with pooled V-gene forward primers and a constant-region reverse primer carrying Illumina adaptor overhangs. After gel purification, the amplicons were indexed with Nextera index primers over eight extra PCR cycles and then purified using AMPure XP beads. The libraries were sequenced on an Illumina MiSeq using paired-end 250 bp reads, dual indexing and a 20% PhiX spike-in. As for the original processing: FastQC was used to quality check the reads, while ea-utils fastq-join merged the TRG read pairs. IMGT/HighV-QUEST was used to annotate sequences, retaining only productive sequences with an unambiguous V-gene assignment, and each clonotype was defined by an identical CDR3 sequence. Downstream analysis used VDJtools 1.1.1, tcR 2.2.3, Treemap and vegan Shannon diversity in R 3.4.4. TCRdb recomputed clones from the public reads with CATT; identical DNA rows were then combined. It is TCRdb's table, rather than the study itself, that gives the V and J calls and clone size. This sample lists approximately 58,000 delta-chain clones; around 15% were detected once. The ten largest account for about 0.4% of the sample.

What the study reported, not specific to this receptor: Because no clustering by age or sex was observed, donors were not stratified by these variables in the analyses. Unlike the oligoclonal repertoires in peripheral blood, the thymic TRG and TRD repertoires appeared highly polyclonal, with Gaussian CDR3 length distributions. The use of highly purified populations and single-cell validation was advised by the authors, since misinterpretation of bulk repertoire data could be caused by unexpected Vdelta2 sequences. Donors shared many TRG clonotypes (up to roughly 6.9x10^3), but TRD repertoires were essentially private, with at most 130 shared. About 20% of thymic TRD sequences were found to be Vdelta2 (and few were Vdelta3) despite high sort purity, in contrast to peripheral blood Vdelta1+ controls.

The clonotype comes from a girl in the first two years of life who had congenital heart surgery. The chain couples TRDV1 to TRDJ1, with the D gene uncertain. Sequencing used Vdelta1+ gamma-delta thymocytes from the thymus. What the cell subset or site label conveys for this sample: FACS-sorted CD3+ TCRalphabeta- TCRVdelta1+ TCRVdelta2- thymocytes. The CDR3 reads as follows: CALGGPPSKGHYTDKLIF. In nucleotide form, the sequence is TGTGCTCTTGGGGGGCCCCCTAGCAAGGGACATTACACCGATAAACTCATCTTT.